This T cell receptor beta chain emerged from a study of Ad26.COV2.S vaccination and SARS-CoV-2 variants. Notes on the study in general: After vaccination, reports described spike-specific CD8+ and CD4+ T cell responses as showing substantial breadth.

This CDR3 region has 14 residues. The V gene's germline CDR1 is MDHEN and CDR2 SYDVKM. V shed 10 bases, J shed 1 base, and the junction held 9 bases outside the gene matches. Note on this clone: Its target is not known.

Sequencing was performed with immunoSEQ multiplex PCR; in TCRdb, only in-frame clones are kept and a portion is missing. The table has a few hundred thousand clones, 85% to 90% seen once. Treatment here: some 20 received Ad26.COV2.S at low or high dose, single or two shots; about 5 received placebo; per-sample allocation not given. Vaccine and placebo recipients were sampled on day 63 after the first injection. The V call is TRBV28, the J call TRBJ1-1, with TRBD1 identical over 7 bases. This sequence was found in a person between 18 and 65 years old who received the Ad26.COV2.S COVID-19 vaccine or a placebo. The sequencing used peripheral blood, collected in a trial of Ad26.COV2.S vaccine versus placebo. The CDR3 here is CATMNRGTNTEAFF. The CDR3 DNA sequence: TGTGCCACCATGAACAGGGGAACGAACACTGAAGCTTTCTTT.